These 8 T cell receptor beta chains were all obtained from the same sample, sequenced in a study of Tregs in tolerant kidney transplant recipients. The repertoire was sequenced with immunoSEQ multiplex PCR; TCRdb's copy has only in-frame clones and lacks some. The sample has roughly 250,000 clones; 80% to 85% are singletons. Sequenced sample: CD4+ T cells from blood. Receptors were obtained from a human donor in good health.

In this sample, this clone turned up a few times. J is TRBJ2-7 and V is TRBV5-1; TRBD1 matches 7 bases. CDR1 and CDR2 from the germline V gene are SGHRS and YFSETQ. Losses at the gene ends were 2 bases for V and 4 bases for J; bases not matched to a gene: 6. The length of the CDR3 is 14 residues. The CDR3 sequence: CASSFNRGPYEQYF. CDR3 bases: TGCGCCAGCAGCTTCAACAGGGGACCTTACGAGCAGTACTTC. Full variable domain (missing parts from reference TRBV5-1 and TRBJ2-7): KAGVTQTPRYLIKTRGQQVTLSCSPISGHRSVSWYQQTPGQGLQFLFEYFSETQRNKGNFPGRFSGRQFSNSRSEMNVSTLELGDSALYLCASSFNRGPYEQYFGPGTRLTVT.

The CDR3 protein is CASSYSNRGFDIQYF. In DNA, the CDR3 is TGTGCCAGCAGTTACTCGAACAGGGGATTTGACATTCAGTACTTC. The chain links TRBV6-5 to TRBJ2-4; 7 bases are a match to TRBD1. Germline V lookup: CDR1 MNHEY, CDR2 SVGAGI. V dropped 0 bases and J dropped 8; count of bases not matched to a gene: 7. CDR3 length equals 15 residues.

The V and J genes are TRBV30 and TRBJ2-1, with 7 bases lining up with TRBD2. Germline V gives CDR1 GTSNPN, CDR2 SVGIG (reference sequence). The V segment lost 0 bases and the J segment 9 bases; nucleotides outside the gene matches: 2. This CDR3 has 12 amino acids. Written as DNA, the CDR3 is TGTGCCTGGAGTGTAACGGGAGGTGAGCAGTTCTTC. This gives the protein CAWSVTGGEQFF.

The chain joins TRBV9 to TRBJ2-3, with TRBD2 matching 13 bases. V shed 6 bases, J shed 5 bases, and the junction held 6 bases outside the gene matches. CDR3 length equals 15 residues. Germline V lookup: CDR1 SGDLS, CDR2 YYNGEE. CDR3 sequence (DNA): TGTGCCAGCACCCAAACTAGCGGGAGGGGAGATACGCAGTATTTT. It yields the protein CASTQTSGRGDTQYF.

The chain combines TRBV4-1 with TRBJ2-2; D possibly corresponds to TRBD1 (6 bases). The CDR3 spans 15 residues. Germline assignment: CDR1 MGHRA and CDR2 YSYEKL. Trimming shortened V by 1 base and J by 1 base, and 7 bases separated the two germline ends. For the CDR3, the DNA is TGCGCCAGCAGCCAAGTACAGGGGAACACCGGGGAGCTGTTTTTT. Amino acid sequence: CASSQVQGNTGELFF.

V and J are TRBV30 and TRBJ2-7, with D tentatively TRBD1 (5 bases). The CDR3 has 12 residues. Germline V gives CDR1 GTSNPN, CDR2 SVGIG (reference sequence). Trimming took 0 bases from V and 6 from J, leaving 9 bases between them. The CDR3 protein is CAWSVQAGEQYF. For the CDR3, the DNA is TGTGCCTGGAGTGTACAGGCAGGCGAGCAGTACTTC.

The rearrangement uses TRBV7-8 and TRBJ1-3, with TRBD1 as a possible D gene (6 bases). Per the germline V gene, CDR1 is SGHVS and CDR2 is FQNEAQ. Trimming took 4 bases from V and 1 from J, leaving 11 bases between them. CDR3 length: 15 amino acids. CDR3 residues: CASSSGEGSGNTIYF. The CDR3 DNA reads TGTGCCAGCAGCTCAGGGGAAGGGTCTGGAAACACCATATATTTT.

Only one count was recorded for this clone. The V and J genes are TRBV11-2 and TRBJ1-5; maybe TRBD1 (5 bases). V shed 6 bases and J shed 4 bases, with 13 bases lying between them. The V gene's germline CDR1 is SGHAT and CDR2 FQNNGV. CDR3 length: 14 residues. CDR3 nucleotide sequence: TGTGCCAGCAGTCCCCTTGGGGGGAATCAGCCCCAGCATTTT. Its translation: CASSPLGGNQPQHF.